The 14 T cell receptor beta chains given below trace back to one sample, sequenced in a study of OX40 agonist ivuxolimab in advanced cancers. The repertoire was sequenced with immunoSEQ multiplex PCR; TCRdb's copy has only in-frame clones and lacks some. The sample lists tens of thousands of clones, about 86% seen once, with roughly 1.3% in the top ten. This specimen was CD4+ or CD8+ T cells sorted from blood, taken in a trial of the OX40 agonist ivuxolimab. These receptors all come from an adult with an advanced solid tumor such as melanoma, head and neck, liver or kidney cancer.

The gene calls are TRBV19 and TRBJ1-3; perhaps TRBD1 as D (6 bases). CDR1 and CDR2 (germline): LNHDA, SQIVND (reference sequence). The V end lost 5 bases, the J end lost 2 bases, and 13 bases lay between the germline ends. The CDR3 has 15 residues. CDR3 region: CASSPSGTPGNTIYF. The CDR3 DNA reads as TGTGCCAGTAGTCCCAGCGGGACACCTGGAAACACCATATATTTT.

The rearrangement joins TRBV29-1 to TRBJ1-1; D is unresolved. CDR3 length equals 12 residues. From germline, CDR1 is SQVTM and CDR2 ANQGSEA. The V end lost 4 bases, the J end lost 2 bases, and 8 bases lay between the germline ends. CDR3 bases: TGCAGCGTTGGGCAGTCTAACACTGAAGCTTTCTTT. This encodes CSVGQSNTEAFF.

V and J are TRBV18 and TRBJ1-4; unclear D gene. Germline V gene sequence: CDR1 KGHSH, CDR2 LQKENI. The CDR3 runs to 14 residues. Trimming stripped 2 bases from V and 8 bases from J, with 12 bases between. CDR3 coding DNA: TGTGCCAGCTCACCAGGAGCTCTCGGAGAAAAACTGTTTTTT. Translated, it gives CASSPGALGEKLFF. Based on the CDR3 plus reference TRBV18 and TRBJ1-4, the full variable domain is NAGVMQNPRHLVRRRGQEARLRCSPMKGHSHVYWYRQLPEEGLKFMVYLQKENIIDESGMPKERFSAEFPKEGPSILRIQQVVRGDSAAYFCASSPGALGEKLFFGSGTQLSVL.

The chain joins TRBV12-5 to TRBJ1-2, with D possibly matching TRBD1 (6 bases). CDR3 length: 15 amino acids. With 2 bases removed from V and 2 bases from J, the gap between germline ends came to 12 bases. Per the germline V gene, CDR1 is LGHNT and CDR2 is FRNRAP. The CDR3 loop is CASGLTGRGNYGYTF. CDR3 DNA: TGTGCTAGTGGTTTGACAGGGCGGGGGAACTATGGCTACACCTTC.

The J gene is TRBJ1-2, the V gene TRBV20-1; no clear D gene. The CDR3 is 10 amino acids. Germline-derived CDR1 and CDR2 are DFQATT and SNEGSKA (reference sequence). V lost 0 bases and J lost 8, with 4 bases in between. In nucleotides, the CDR3 is TGCAGTGCTAGAGATCAGGGCTACACCTTC. It yields the protein CSARDQGYTF.

This rearrangement joins TRBV10-2 to TRBJ1-1; 8 bases are a match to TRBD1. The V segment lost 6 bases and the J segment 4 bases; nucleotides outside the gene matches: 19. Germline loops: CDR1 WSHSY, CDR2 SAAADI. The CDR3 is 18 amino acids. The CDR3 reads CASRALPGTGRAGTEAFF. The CDR3 DNA follows: TGCGCCAGCAGGGCCCTACCCGGGACAGGTAGGGCAGGCACTGAAGCTTTCTTT.

The chain is built from TRBV5-5 and TRBJ1-1; D perhaps matches TRBD1 (5 bases). Trimming took 2 bases from V and 0 from J, leaving 11 bases between them. The length of the CDR3 is 15 residues. Germline-derived CDR1 and CDR2 are SGHKS and YYEKEE (reference sequence). CDR3 nucleotides: TGTGCCAGCAGCTTCGTGGCAGGGCTGAACACTGAAGCTTTCTTT. Translation gives CASSFVAGLNTEAFF.

V is TRBV19 and J is TRBJ1-6; D is possibly TRBD1 (6 bases). V lost 8 bases to trimming and J lost 1 base, with 15 bases between them. The germline V gene encodes CDR1 LNHDA and CDR2 SQIVND (reference sequence). This CDR3 has 16 amino acids. The CDR3 region is CASSNREWSYNSPLHF. The CDR3 coding sequence is TGTGCCAGTTCTAACAGGGAGTGGTCCTATAATTCACCCCTCCACTTT.

This clone was counted a few times. The chain carries TRBV4-1 and TRBJ1-3; D may be TRBD1 (6 bases). V lost 6 bases and J lost 6, with 18 bases in between. This CDR3 is built from 15 residues. Germline CDR1 is MGHRA and CDR2 is YSYEKL. Here the CDR3 reads CASRRVQGVANTIYF. The CDR3 bases are TGCGCCAGCAGGCGGGTACAGGGAGTAGCAAACACCATATATTTT.

The V gene is TRBV7-2, the J gene TRBJ2-7; 11 nucleotides line up with TRBD2. V lost 5 bases, J lost 3 bases, and 6 bases stayed unmatched. CDR1 SGHTA and CDR2 FQGNSA come from the germline V gene. The CDR3 is 15 amino acids. This CDR3 reads CASSRRLAGFYEQYF. DNA of the CDR3: TGTGCCAGCAGCCGTCGACTAGCGGGGTTCTACGAGCAGTACTTC. The whole variable domain, filled in from reference TRBV7-2 and TRBJ2-7, reads GAGVSQSPSNKVTEKGKDVELRCDPISGHTALYWYRQSLGQGLEFLIYFQGNSAPDKSGLPSDRFSAERTGGSVSTLTIQRTQQEDSAVYLCASSRRLAGFYEQYFGPGTRLTVT.

This chain links TRBV7-3 with TRBJ2-3; D perhaps matches TRBD2 (5 bases). V was clipped by 4 bases and J by 7 bases, with 6 bases between them. The CDR3 consists of 11 residues. Looked up from germline, CDR1 is SGHTA and CDR2 is FQGTGA. For the CDR3, the DNA is TGTGCCAGCAGCTCGGGGAATACGCAGTATTTT. This gives the protein CASSSGNTQYF. Drawing the rest from reference TRBV7-3 and TRBJ2-3, the complete variable domain is GAGVSQTPSNKVTEKGKYVELRCDPISGHTALYWYRQSLGQGPEFLIYFQGTGAADDSGLPNDRFFAVRPEGSVSTLKIQRTERGDSAVYLCASSSGNTQYFGPGTRLTVL.

In this sample, this clone turned up once. The rearrangement links TRBV7-2 to TRBJ2-6; D is ambiguous. V was cut by 2 bases and J by 9 bases, with 17 bases left in between. Germline V gene data show CDR1 as SGHTA and CDR2 as FQGNSA. CDR3 length: 16 amino acids. Here the CDR3 reads CASSLSRAGVGNVLTF. The CDR3 DNA follows: TGTGCCAGCAGCTTAAGCCGGGCTGGGGTTGGCAACGTCCTGACTTTC.

The rearrangement uses TRBV5-1 and TRBJ2-3; 8 nucleotides align to TRBD2. The V gene's germline CDR1 is SGHRS and CDR2 YFSETQ. Trimming at V came to 4 bases and at J to 5 bases, leaving 9 bases not matched to a gene. The CDR3 spans 15 residues. The CDR3 sequence: CASSLGLVGGDTQYF. The CDR3 DNA reads TGCGCCAGCAGCCTGGGACTAGTGGGCGGAGATACGCAGTATTTT. Full variable domain (missing parts from reference TRBV5-1 and TRBJ2-3): KAGVTQTPRYLIKTRGQQVTLSCSPISGHRSVSWYQQTPGQGLQFLFEYFSETQRNKGNFPGRFSGRQFSNSRSEMNVSTLELGDSALYLCASSLGLVGGDTQYFGPGTRLTVL.

As regards this clone: Other DNA sequences in this sample translate to the same CDR3. The chain carries TRBV5-1 and TRBJ2-3; 7 nucleotides match TRBD2. J was trimmed by 0 bases and V by 5 bases; bases with no gene match: 3. CDR3 length equals 14 residues. Per the germline V gene, CDR1 is SGHRS and CDR2 is YFSETQ. The CDR3 DNA follows: TGCGCCAGCAGTGTGGGACTAAGCACAGATACGCAGTATTTT. It specifies CASSVGLSTDTQYF.